Listed below are T cell receptor beta chains from one sample, sequenced in a study of T cells in tuberculosis. Profiling relied on immunoSEQ multiplex PCR, and the TCRdb table lists in-frame clones only, not all of them. This sample has roughly 34,000 clones, with 70% to 90% found just once. Sequencing was performed on PBMCs, taken at tuberculosis diagnosis. The receptors shown here come from an adult with tuberculosis. The CDR3 runs from the conserved cysteine through the conserved F or W. D genes are given only for firm matches. Size is stated for part of the rows, as once, few or many counts, or as a class when the clone is expanded.

j_gene: TRBJ2-2
v_gene: TRBV30
d_gene: TRBD1
abundance: NA
CDR3nt: TGTGCCTGGAGTTGGACAGGGGGCACCGGGGAGCTGTTTTTT
CDR3aa: CAWSWTGGTGELFF

j_gene: TRBJ1-1
v_gene: TRBV19
d_gene: TRBD1
abundance: NA
CDR3nt: TGTGCCAGTAGTGCGGGACAGGGGAAGATAAGAAACACTGAAGCTTTCTTT
CDR3aa: CASSAGQGKIRNTEAFF

j_gene: TRBJ2-7
v_gene: TRBV30
d_gene: TRBD2
abundance: NA
CDR3nt: TGTGCCTGGAGTCGGGGAGGGTCCTACGAGCAGTACTTC
CDR3aa: CAWSRGGSYEQYF

j_gene: TRBJ1-5
v_gene: TRBV7-9
d_gene: NA
abundance: few
CDR3nt: TGTGCCAGCACGGGTGGAGATCAGCCCCAGCATTTT
CDR3aa: CASTGGDQPQHF

j_gene: TRBJ1-6
v_gene: TRBV10-3
d_gene: TRBD1
abundance: NA
CDR3nt: TGTGCCATCAGTGATAAGGGGGCCGTAGCATCACCCCTCCACTTT
CDR3aa: CAISDKGAVASPLHF

j_gene: TRBJ1-4
v_gene: TRBV28
d_gene: NA
abundance: NA
CDR3nt: TGTGCCAGCCTCAGTTTCGGTCGTGGACAGAATGAAAAACTGTTTTTT
CDR3aa: CASLSFGRGQNEKLFF

j_gene: TRBJ1-1
v_gene: TRBV10-1
d_gene: NA
abundance: few
CDR3nt: TGCGCCAGCAGGGCACAGGGAATGAACACTGAAGCTTTCTTT
CDR3aa: CASRAQGMNTEAFF

j_gene: TRBJ2-1
v_gene: TRBV4-2
d_gene: TRBD2
abundance: NA
CDR3nt: TGTGCCAGCAGCCAAGAGGCTAGCGGGGGGGCCTCTGAGCAGTTCTTC
CDR3aa: CASSQEASGGASEQFF

j_gene: TRBJ1-1
v_gene: TRBV7-6
d_gene: TRBD1
abundance: once
CDR3nt: TGTGCCAGCTTGGGACAGGGGAATACTGAAGCTTTCTTT
CDR3aa: CASLGQGNTEAFF

j_gene: TRBJ1-1
v_gene: TRBV2
d_gene: TRBD1
abundance: NA
CDR3nt: TGTGCCAGCAGTACTGTCCCGGGACAGGGACGCGGCACTGAAGCTTTCTTT
CDR3aa: CASSTVPGQGRGTEAFF

j_gene: TRBJ2-1
v_gene: TRBV6-1
d_gene: NA
abundance: NA
CDR3nt: TGTGCCAGCAGCCATGGCAGGGTCTACAATGAGCAGTTCTTC
CDR3aa: CASSHGRVYNEQFF

j_gene: TRBJ1-6
v_gene: TRBV4-1
d_gene: NA
abundance: NA
CDR3nt: TGCGCCAGCAGCCAAGATATCGGGGGGGTTAATTCACCCCTCCACTTT
CDR3aa: CASSQDIGGVNSPLHF

j_gene: TRBJ1-4
v_gene: TRBV25-1
d_gene: TRBD1
abundance: NA
CDR3nt: TGTGCCAGCAGTGATGCAGGGGGCGATCATGAAAAACTGTTTTTT
CDR3aa: CASSDAGGDHEKLFF

j_gene: TRBJ2-7
v_gene: TRBV10-3
d_gene: NA
abundance: NA
CDR3nt: TGTGCCATCAACCAAGCCGGGAACGAGCAGTACTTC
CDR3aa: CAINQAGNEQYF

j_gene: TRBJ2-3
v_gene: TRBV7-2
d_gene: NA
abundance: NA
CDR3nt: TGTGCCAGCAGCTTAGACAACACAGATACGCAGTATTTT
CDR3aa: CASSLDNTDTQYF

j_gene: TRBJ1-2
v_gene: TRBV28
d_gene: NA
abundance: NA
CDR3nt: TGTGCCAGCAGTTTATCGGGATTCAGAATCGGCTACACCTTC
CDR3aa: CASSLSGFRIGYTF

j_gene: TRBJ2-5
v_gene: TRBV2
d_gene: NA
abundance: NA
CDR3nt: TGTGCCAGCAGGAAAGGGGGTGTGGAGACCCAGTACTTC
CDR3aa: CASRKGGVETQYF

j_gene: TRBJ2-7
v_gene: TRBV9
d_gene: NA
abundance: NA
CDR3nt: TGTGCCAGCTCCCGGGGAGTTAACGAGCAGTACTTC
CDR3aa: CASSRGVNEQYF

j_gene: TRBJ2-5
v_gene: TRBV5-1
d_gene: TRBD1
abundance: NA
CDR3nt: TGCGCCAGCAGCCCGGGGACAGGGGGAGGAAGGTACCAAGAGACCCAGTACTTC
CDR3aa: CASSPGTGGGRYQETQYF

j_gene: TRBJ2-1
v_gene: TRBV4-3
d_gene: NA
abundance: NA
CDR3nt: TGCGCCAGCGGGAGAGGGTCCTACAATGAGCAGTTCTTC
CDR3aa: CASGRGSYNEQFF

j_gene: TRBJ1-1
v_gene: TRBV7-9
d_gene: TRBD1
abundance: NA
CDR3nt: TGTGCCAGCAGCTTATTAACAGGGGGCACTGAAGCTTTCTTT
CDR3aa: CASSLLTGGTEAFF

j_gene: TRBJ1-5
v_gene: TRBV27
d_gene: TRBD1
abundance: NA
CDR3nt: TGTGCCAGCAGTTTGGGGACAGGCGGCAATCAGCCCCAGCATTTT
CDR3aa: CASSLGTGGNQPQHF

j_gene: TRBJ2-7
v_gene: TRBV4-3
d_gene: TRBD1
abundance: NA
CDR3nt: TGCGCCAGCAGCCTCCGGACAGGCCCCTACGAGCAGTACTTC
CDR3aa: CASSLRTGPYEQYF

j_gene: TRBJ2-1
v_gene: TRBV28
d_gene: TRBD2
abundance: NA
CDR3nt: TGTGCCAGCAGGCCCCCCAGCGGGGGCTACAATGAGCAGTTCTTC
CDR3aa: CASRPPSGGYNEQFF

j_gene: TRBJ2-7
v_gene: TRBV28
d_gene: TRBD2
abundance: NA
CDR3nt: TGTGCCAGCAGGGGAGGGACCAACTCAAACACCTACGAGCAGTACTTC
CDR3aa: CASRGGTNSNTYEQYF

j_gene: TRBJ2-2
v_gene: TRBV28
d_gene: NA
abundance: once
CDR3nt: TGTGCCAGCACCATACACAGGGCCGGGGAGCTGTTTTTT
CDR3aa: CASTIHRAGELFF

j_gene: TRBJ2-2
v_gene: TRBV27
d_gene: TRBD2
abundance: NA
CDR3nt: TGTGCCAGCAGCCAAAACGGACTAGCGGCTAACACCGGGGAGCTGTTTTTT
CDR3aa: CASSQNGLAANTGELFF

j_gene: TRBJ2-7
v_gene: TRBV2
d_gene: NA
abundance: few
CDR3nt: TGTGCCAGCCATTGGGACACAGACGGCGAGCAGTACTTC
CDR3aa: CASHWDTDGEQYF

j_gene: TRBJ2-7
v_gene: TRBV9
d_gene: NA
abundance: NA
CDR3nt: TGTGCCAGCAGCGTAGAAGGGCGGGGTCGGGAGCAGTACTTC
CDR3aa: CASSVEGRGREQYF

j_gene: TRBJ2-1
v_gene: TRBV6-6
d_gene: NA
abundance: NA
CDR3nt: TGTGCCGCGGCGGGCTCCTACAATGAGCAGTTCTTC
CDR3aa: CAAAGSYNEQFF

j_gene: TRBJ2-3
v_gene: TRBV6-1
d_gene: TRBD2
abundance: once
CDR3nt: TGTGCCAGCAGGGTAGCGGGGGCTACAGATACGCAGTATTTT
CDR3aa: CASRVAGATDTQYF

j_gene: TRBJ2-1
v_gene: TRBV5-1
d_gene: TRBD2
abundance: NA
CDR3nt: TGCGCCAGCAGCTGGGGACTAGCGGGGGGTAATGAGCAGTTCTTC
CDR3aa: CASSWGLAGGNEQFF

j_gene: TRBJ2-2
v_gene: TRBV30
d_gene: NA
abundance: NA
CDR3nt: TGTGCCTGGAGTGGGACAGCCACCGGGGAGCTGTTTTTT
CDR3aa: CAWSGTATGELFF

j_gene: TRBJ2-1
v_gene: TRBV10-1
d_gene: TRBD2
abundance: NA
CDR3nt: TGCGCCAGCAGTGAGTCTGGTAGCGGGCATGAGCAGTTCTTC
CDR3aa: CASSESGSGHEQFF

j_gene: TRBJ1-5
v_gene: TRBV28
d_gene: NA
abundance: NA
CDR3nt: TGTGCCAGCGGGGGCCAGCCCCAGCATTTT
CDR3aa: CASGGQPQHF

j_gene: TRBJ1-2
v_gene: TRBV7-2
d_gene: TRBD1
abundance: once
CDR3nt: TGTGCCAGCAGCTCCGGACAGGGCGGAAATGGCTACACCTTC
CDR3aa: CASSSGQGGNGYTF

j_gene: TRBJ2-7
v_gene: TRBV5-1
d_gene: TRBD1
abundance: few
CDR3nt: TGCGCCAGCAGCTTGGGTGTCGGACAGGGGTACGAGCAGTACTTC
CDR3aa: CASSLGVGQGYEQYF

j_gene: TRBJ1-4
v_gene: TRBV7-8
d_gene: NA
abundance: NA
CDR3nt: TGTGCCACAACCCCGAGGGACTTTAATGAAAAACTGTTTTTT
CDR3aa: CATTPRDFNEKLFF

j_gene: TRBJ1-4
v_gene: TRBV12-5
d_gene: NA
abundance: NA
CDR3nt: TGTGCTAGTGGTTTGGTAATTGGGGCCGCTAATGAAAAACTGTTTTTT
CDR3aa: CASGLVIGAANEKLFF

j_gene: TRBJ1-5
v_gene: TRBV11-2
d_gene: TRBD1
abundance: few
CDR3nt: TGTGCCAGCAGCTTAGGACAGGGCGATCAGCCCCAGCATTTT
CDR3aa: CASSLGQGDQPQHF

j_gene: TRBJ2-5
v_gene: TRBV10-1
d_gene: NA
abundance: NA
CDR3nt: TGCGCCAGCAGTGTACAGGTGTTTGAGGAGACCCAGTACTTC
CDR3aa: CASSVQVFEETQYF

j_gene: TRBJ1-6
v_gene: TRBV28
d_gene: NA
abundance: NA
CDR3nt: TGTGCCAGCAGCCCAACTCCTAACGGTTCACCCCTCCACTTT
CDR3aa: CASSPTPNGSPLHF

j_gene: TRBJ1-4
v_gene: TRBV9
d_gene: TRBD1
abundance: once
CDR3nt: TGTGCCAGCAGCGTAGGATCGACAGGGTCAGTTGAAAAACTGTTTTTT
CDR3aa: CASSVGSTGSVEKLFF

j_gene: TRBJ2-1
v_gene: TRBV28
d_gene: NA
abundance: NA
CDR3nt: TGTGCCAGCAGTTCGGGACTCTTTGGCTCCTACAATGAGCAGTTCTTC
CDR3aa: CASSSGLFGSYNEQFF

j_gene: TRBJ1-5
v_gene: TRBV19
d_gene: TRBD1
abundance: NA
CDR3nt: TGTGCCAGTGGGCTGGGACAGGGCAATAGTCAGCCCCAGCATTTT
CDR3aa: CASGLGQGNSQPQHF

j_gene: TRBJ2-7
v_gene: TRBV30
d_gene: NA
abundance: NA
CDR3nt: TGTGCCTCTTACGGAGCGCCTTTCTACGAGCAGTACTTC
CDR3aa: CASYGAPFYEQYF

j_gene: TRBJ2-7
v_gene: TRBV7-6
d_gene: NA
abundance: NA
CDR3nt: TGTGCCAGCAGTTCTAGGAGCTCCTACGAGCAGTACTTC
CDR3aa: CASSSRSSYEQYF

j_gene: TRBJ2-1
v_gene: TRBV2
d_gene: TRBD2
abundance: NA
CDR3nt: TGTGCCAGCAAAGATAGCGGGAACAGTGAGCAGTTCTTC
CDR3aa: CASKDSGNSEQFF

j_gene: TRBJ2-5
v_gene: TRBV4-1
d_gene: NA
abundance: NA
CDR3nt: TGCGCCAGCAGCCCTCTATCGACTAGGTTCGGAGAGACCCAGTACTTC
CDR3aa: CASSPLSTRFGETQYF

j_gene: TRBJ1-6
v_gene: TRBV30
d_gene: NA
abundance: NA
CDR3nt: TGTGCCTTGAGCGGGGGCTATAATTCACCCCTCCACTTT
CDR3aa: CALSGGYNSPLHF

j_gene: TRBJ1-1
v_gene: TRBV4-3
d_gene: NA
abundance: NA
CDR3nt: TGCGCCAGCAGCCAAGATGGCGGTGAAGCTTTCTTT
CDR3aa: CASSQDGGEAFF

j_gene: TRBJ2-7
v_gene: TRBV28
d_gene: NA
abundance: NA
CDR3nt: TGTGCCAGCACGGGCTCCTACGAGCAGTACTTC
CDR3aa: CASTGSYEQYF

j_gene: TRBJ2-4
v_gene: TRBV5-1
d_gene: TRBD1
abundance: once
CDR3nt: TGCGCCAGCAGCAATCGGGACAGTAATACCAAAAACATTCAGTACTTC
CDR3aa: CASSNRDSNTKNIQYF

j_gene: TRBJ2-7
v_gene: TRBV30
d_gene: NA
abundance: NA
CDR3nt: TGTGCCTGTCGTTATGGGGACAATGGCAACGAGCAGTACTTC
CDR3aa: CACRYGDNGNEQYF

j_gene: TRBJ2-7
v_gene: TRBV27
d_gene: TRBD2
abundance: NA
CDR3nt: TGTGCCAGCAGTCGCTTCAAAGGGACTAGCGGGGCGACATTCGAGCAGTACTTC
CDR3aa: CASSRFKGTSGATFEQYF

j_gene: TRBJ2-1
v_gene: TRBV5-1
d_gene: TRBD2
abundance: NA
CDR3nt: TGCGCCAGCAGCCTCCGGGGCCCGACTAGCGGGAGTCTGAGGGTGGGTGAGCAGTTCTTC
CDR3aa: CASSLRGPTSGSLRVGEQFF